This T cell receptor beta chain was sequenced for a study of cytomegalovirus exposure and HLA in healthy donors. Regarding the study as a whole: Association of about 17,000 TCR beta sequences with HLA alleles was found at 0.05 false discovery rate in a later analysis. For most TCR sequences rarity was the rule, although some public TCRs occurred in many donors. It is likely that the observed cluster of highly shared sequence variants was a sequencing artifact.

Germline values: CDR1 PRHDT, CDR2 FYEKMQ (reference sequence). The J segment lost 7 bases and the V segment lost 5 bases, leaving 5 bases of the junction unmatched. The CDR3 sequence is 12 residues long. 13 Jbeta primers and 60 Vbeta primers were used for the PCR. Some clones are missing from TCRdb's copy, which holds only in-frame ones; the method was immunoSEQ multiplex PCR. The sample holds roughly 130,000 clones, around 83% seen once. On this clone: Its target is not known.

This chain uses TRBV13 with TRBJ2-7, with 7 bases lining up with TRBD1. This sequence was found in a human donor in good health. The sample comprised PBMCs. The CDR3 loop is CASSRDRVEQYF. In DNA, the CDR3 is TGTGCCAGCAGCCGAGACAGGGTTGAGCAGTACTTC.